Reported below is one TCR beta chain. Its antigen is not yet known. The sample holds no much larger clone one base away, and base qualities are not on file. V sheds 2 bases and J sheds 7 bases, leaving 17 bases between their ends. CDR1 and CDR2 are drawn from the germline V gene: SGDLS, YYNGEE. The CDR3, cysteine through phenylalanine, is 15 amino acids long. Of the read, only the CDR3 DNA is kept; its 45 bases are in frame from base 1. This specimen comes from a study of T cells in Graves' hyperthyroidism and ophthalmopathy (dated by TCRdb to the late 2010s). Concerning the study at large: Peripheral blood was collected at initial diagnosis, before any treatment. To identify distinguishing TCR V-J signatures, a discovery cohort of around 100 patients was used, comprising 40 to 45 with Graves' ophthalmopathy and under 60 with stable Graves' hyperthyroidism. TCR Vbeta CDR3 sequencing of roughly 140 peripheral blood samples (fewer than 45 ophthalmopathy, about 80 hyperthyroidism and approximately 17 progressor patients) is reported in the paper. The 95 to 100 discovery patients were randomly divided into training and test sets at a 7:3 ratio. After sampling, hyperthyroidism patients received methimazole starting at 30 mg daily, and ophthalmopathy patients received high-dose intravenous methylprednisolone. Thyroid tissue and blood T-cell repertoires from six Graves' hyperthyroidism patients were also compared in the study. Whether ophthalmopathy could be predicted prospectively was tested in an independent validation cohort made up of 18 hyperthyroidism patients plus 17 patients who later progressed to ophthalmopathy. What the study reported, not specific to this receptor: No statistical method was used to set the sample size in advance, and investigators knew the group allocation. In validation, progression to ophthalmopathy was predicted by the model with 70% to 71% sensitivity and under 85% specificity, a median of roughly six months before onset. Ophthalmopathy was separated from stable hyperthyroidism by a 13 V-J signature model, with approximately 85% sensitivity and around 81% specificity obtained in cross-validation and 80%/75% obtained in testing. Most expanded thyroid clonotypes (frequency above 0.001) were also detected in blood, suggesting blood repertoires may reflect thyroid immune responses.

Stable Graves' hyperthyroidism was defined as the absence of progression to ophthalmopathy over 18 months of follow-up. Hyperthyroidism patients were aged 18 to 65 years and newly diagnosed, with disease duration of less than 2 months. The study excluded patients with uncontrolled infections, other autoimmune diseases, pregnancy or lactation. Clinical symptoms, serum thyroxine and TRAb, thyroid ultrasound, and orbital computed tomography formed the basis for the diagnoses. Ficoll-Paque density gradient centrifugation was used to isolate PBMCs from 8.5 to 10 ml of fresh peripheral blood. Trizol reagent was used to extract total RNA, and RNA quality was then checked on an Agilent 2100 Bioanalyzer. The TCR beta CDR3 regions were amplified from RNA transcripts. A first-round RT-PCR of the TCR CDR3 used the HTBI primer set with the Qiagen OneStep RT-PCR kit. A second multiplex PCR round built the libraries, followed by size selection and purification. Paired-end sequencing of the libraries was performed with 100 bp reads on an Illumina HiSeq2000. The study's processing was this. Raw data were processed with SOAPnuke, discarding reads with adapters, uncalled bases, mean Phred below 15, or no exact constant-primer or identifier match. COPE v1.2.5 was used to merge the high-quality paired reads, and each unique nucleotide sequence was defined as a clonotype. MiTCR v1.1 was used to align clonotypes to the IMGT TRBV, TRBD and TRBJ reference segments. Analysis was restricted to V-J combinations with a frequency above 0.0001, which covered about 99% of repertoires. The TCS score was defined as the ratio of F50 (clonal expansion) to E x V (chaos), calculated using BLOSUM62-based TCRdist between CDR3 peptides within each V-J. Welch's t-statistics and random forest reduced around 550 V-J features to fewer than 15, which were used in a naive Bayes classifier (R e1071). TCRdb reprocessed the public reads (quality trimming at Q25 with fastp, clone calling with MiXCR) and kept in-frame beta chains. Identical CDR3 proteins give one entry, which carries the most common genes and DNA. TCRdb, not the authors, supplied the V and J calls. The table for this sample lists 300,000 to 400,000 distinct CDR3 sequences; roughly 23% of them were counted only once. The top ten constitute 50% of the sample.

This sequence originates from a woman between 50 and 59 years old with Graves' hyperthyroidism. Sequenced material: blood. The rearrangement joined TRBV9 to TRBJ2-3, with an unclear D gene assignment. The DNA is TGTGCCAGCAGCGTGTTGGAACAGACGGCACATACGCAGTATTTT. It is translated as CASSVLEQTAHTQYF. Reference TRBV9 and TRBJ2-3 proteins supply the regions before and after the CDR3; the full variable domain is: DSGVTQTPKHLITATGQRVTLRCSPRSGDLSVYWYQQSLDQGLQFLIQYYNGEERAKGNILERFSAQQFPDLHSELNLSSLELGDSALYFCASSVLEQTAHTQYFGPGTRLTVL.